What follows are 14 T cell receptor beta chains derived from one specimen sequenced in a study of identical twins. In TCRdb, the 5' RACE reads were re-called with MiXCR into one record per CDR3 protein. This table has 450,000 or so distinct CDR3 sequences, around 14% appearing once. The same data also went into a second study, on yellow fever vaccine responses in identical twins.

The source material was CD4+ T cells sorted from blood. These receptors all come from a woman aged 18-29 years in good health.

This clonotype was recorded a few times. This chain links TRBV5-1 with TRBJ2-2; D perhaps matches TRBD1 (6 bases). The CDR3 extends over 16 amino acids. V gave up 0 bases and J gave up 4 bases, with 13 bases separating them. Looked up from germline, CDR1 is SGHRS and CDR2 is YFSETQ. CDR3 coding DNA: TGCGCCAGCAGCTTGGCCGGGACATTGGGCACCGGGGAGCTGTTTTTT. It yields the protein CASSLAGTLGTGELFF.

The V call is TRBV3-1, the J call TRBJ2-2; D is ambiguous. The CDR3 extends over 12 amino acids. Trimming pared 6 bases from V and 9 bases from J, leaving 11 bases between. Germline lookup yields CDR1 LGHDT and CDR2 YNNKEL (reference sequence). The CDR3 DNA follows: TGTGCCAGCAGAGATTTAACCCGGGAGCTGTTTTTT. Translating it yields CASRDLTRELFF.

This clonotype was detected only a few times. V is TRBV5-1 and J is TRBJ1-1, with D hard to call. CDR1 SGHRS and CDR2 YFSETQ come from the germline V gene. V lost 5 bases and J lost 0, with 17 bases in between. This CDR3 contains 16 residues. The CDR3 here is CASSPSGDILNTEAFF. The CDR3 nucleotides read TGCGCCAGCAGTCCCTCCGGAGATATTCTGAACACTGAAGCTTTCTTT. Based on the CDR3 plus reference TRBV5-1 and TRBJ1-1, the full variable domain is KAGVTQTPRYLIKTRGQQVTLSCSPISGHRSVSWYQQTPGQGLQFLFEYFSETQRNKGNFPGRFSGRQFSNSRSEMNVSTLELGDSALYLCASSPSGDILNTEAFFGQGTRLTVV.

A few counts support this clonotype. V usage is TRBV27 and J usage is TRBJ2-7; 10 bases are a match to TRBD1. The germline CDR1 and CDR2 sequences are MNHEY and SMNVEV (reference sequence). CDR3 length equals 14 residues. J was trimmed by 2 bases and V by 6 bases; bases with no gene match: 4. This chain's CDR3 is CASSDRGPPYEQYF. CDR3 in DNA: TGTGCCAGCAGCGACAGGGGGCCACCCTACGAGCAGTACTTC.

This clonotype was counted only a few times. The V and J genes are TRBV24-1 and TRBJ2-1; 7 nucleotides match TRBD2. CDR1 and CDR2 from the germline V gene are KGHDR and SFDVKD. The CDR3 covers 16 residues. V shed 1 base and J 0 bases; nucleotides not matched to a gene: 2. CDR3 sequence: CATSDFGGSSYNEQFF. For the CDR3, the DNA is TGTGCCACCAGTGATTTCGGCGGGAGCTCCTACAATGAGCAGTTCTTC.

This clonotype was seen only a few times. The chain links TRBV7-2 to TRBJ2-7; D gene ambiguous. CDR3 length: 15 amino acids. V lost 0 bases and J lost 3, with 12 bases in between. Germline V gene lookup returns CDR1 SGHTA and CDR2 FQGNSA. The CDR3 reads CASSLAQVGFYEQYF. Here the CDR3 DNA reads TGTGCCAGCAGCTTAGCCCAGGTCGGCTTCTACGAGCAGTACTTC.

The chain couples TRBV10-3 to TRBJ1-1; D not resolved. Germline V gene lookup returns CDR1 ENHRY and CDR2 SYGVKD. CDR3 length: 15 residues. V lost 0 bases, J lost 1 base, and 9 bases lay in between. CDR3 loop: CAISESWRGNTEAFF. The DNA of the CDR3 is TGTGCCATCAGTGAGTCCTGGCGGGGGAACACTGAAGCTTTCTTT.

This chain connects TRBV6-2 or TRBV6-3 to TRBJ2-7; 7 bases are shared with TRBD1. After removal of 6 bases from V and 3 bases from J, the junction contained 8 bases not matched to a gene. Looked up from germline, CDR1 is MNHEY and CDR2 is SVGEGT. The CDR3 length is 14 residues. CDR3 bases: TGTGCCAGCAGACCGGACAGGAGGAACTACGAGCAGTACTTC. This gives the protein CASRPDRRNYEQYF.

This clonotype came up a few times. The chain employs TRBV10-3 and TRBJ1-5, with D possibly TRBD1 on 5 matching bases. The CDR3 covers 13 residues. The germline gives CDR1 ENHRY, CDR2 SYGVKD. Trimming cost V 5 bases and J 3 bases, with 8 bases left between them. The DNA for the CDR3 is TGTGCCATCAGTCGGGACCTCAATCAGCCCCAGCATTTT. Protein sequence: CAISRDLNQPQHF.

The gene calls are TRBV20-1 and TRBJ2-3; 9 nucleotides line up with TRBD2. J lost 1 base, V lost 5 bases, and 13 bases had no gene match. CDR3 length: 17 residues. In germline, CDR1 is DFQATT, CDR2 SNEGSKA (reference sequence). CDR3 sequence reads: CSASRPPKRGGTDTQYF. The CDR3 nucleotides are TGCAGTGCTTCCCGCCCGCCTAAGCGGGGGGGCACAGATACGCAGTATTTT.

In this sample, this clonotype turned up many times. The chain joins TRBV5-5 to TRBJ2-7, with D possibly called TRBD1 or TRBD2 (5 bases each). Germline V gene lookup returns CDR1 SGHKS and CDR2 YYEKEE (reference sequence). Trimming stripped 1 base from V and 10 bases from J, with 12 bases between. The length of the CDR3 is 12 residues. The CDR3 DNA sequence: TGTGCCAGCAGCTTGTTGGGGGTGGAACAGTACTTC. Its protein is CASSLLGVEQYF.

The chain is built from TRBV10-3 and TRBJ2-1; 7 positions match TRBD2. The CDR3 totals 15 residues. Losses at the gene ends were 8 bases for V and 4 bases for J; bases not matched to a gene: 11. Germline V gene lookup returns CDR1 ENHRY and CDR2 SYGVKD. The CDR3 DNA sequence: TGTGCCATCCATGAAAGGGCTAGCGGATACAATGAGCAGTTCTTC. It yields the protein CAIHERASGYNEQFF.

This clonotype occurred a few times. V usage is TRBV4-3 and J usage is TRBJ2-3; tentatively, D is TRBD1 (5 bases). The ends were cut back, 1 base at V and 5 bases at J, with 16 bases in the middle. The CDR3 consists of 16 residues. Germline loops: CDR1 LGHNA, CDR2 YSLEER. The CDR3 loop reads CASSQGRPRQGDTQYF. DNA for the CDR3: TGCGCCAGCAGCCAAGGCCGCCCCCGCCAGGGAGATACGCAGTATTTT.

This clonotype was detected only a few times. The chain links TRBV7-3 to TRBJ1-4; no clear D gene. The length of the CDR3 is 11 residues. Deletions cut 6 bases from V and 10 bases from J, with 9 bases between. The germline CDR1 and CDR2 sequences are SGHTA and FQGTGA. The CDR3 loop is CASSFHGKLFF. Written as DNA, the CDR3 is TGTGCCAGCAGTTTTCATGGAAAACTGTTTTTT.